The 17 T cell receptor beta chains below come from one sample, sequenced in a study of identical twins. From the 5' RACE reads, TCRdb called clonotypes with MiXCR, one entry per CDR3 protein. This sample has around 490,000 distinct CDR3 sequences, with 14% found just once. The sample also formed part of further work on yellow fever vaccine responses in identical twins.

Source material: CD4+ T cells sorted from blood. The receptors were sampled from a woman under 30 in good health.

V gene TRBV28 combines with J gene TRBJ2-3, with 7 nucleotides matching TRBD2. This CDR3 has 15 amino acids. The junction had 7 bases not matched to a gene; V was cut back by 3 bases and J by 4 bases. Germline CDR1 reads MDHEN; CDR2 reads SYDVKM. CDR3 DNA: TGTGCCAGCAGTTTTCCGGCGGGAGTTTCAGATACGCAGTATTTT. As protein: CASSFPAGVSDTQYF.

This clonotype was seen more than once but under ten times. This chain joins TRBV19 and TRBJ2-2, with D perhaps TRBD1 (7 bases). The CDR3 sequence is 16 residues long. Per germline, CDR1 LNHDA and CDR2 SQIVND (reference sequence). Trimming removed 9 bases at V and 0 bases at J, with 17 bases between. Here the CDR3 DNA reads TGTGCCAGCAGGGGGGTGCCGGGTTCGAACACCGGGGAGCTGTTTTTT. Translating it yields CASRGVPGSNTGELFF.

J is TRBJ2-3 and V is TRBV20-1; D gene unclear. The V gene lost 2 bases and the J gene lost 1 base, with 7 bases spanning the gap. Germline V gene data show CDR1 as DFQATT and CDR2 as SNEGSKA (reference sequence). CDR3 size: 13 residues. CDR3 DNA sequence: TGCAGTGCTAGACCCCGGCGCACAGATACGCAGTATTTT. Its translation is CSARPRRTDTQYF.

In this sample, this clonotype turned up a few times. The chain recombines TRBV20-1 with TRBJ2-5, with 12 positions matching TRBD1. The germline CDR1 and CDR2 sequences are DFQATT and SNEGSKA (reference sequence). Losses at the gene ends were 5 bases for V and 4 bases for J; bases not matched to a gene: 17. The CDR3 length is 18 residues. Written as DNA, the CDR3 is TGCAGTGCTTCCCCTGGGGACAGGGGGCTTGGGGCAAGAGAGACCCAGTACTTC. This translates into CSASPGDRGLGARETQYF.

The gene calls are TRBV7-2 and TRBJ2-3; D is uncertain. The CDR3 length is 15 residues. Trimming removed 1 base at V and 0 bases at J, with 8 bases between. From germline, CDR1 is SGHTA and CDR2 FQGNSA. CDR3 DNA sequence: TGTGCCAGCAGCTTAGGAAGAACTAGCACAGATACGCAGTATTTT. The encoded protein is CASSLGRTSTDTQYF.

CDR3 bases: TGTGCCAGCAGTTTTGACAGGGGGTTGCTAGCGGGACTTGAAGAGCAGTTCTTC. Its translation: CASSFDRGLLAGLEEQFF. The J gene is TRBJ2-1, the V gene TRBV12-3 or TRBV12-4; D may match TRBD1 or TRBD2 (9 bases each). The CDR3 runs to 18 residues. With 3 bases removed from V and 10 bases from J, the gap between germline ends came to 28 bases.

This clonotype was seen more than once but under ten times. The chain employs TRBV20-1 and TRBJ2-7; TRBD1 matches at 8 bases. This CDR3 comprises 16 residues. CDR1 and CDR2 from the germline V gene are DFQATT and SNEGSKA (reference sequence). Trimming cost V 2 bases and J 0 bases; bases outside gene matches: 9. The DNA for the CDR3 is TGCAGTGCTAGACCCCCTCGGACAGGGAACTCCTACGAGCAGTACTTC. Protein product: CSARPPRTGNSYEQYF.

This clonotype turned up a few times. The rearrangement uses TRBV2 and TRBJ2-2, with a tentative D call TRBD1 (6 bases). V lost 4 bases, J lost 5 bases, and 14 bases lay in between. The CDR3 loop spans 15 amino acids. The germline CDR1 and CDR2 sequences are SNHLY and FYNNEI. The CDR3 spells CASSVQGRRTGELFF. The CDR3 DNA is TGTGCCAGCAGTGTCCAGGGGCGCCGTACCGGGGAGCTGTTTTTT.

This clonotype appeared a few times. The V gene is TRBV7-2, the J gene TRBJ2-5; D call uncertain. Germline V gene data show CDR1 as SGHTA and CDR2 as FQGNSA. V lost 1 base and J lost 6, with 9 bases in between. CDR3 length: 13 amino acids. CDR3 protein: CASSLVVDQTQYF. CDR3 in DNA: TGTGCCAGCAGCTTAGTGGTAGATCAGACCCAGTACTTC.

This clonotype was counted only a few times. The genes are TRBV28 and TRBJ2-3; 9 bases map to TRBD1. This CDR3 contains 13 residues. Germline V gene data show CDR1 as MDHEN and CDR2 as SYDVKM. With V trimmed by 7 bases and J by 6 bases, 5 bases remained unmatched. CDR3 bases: TGTGCCAGCACGGACAGGGGTCGCGATACGCAGTATTTT. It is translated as CASTDRGRDTQYF. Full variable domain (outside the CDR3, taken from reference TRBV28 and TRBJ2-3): DVKVTQSSRYLVKRTGEKVFLECVQDMDHENMFWYRQDPGLGLRLIYFSYDVKMKEKGDIPEGYSVSREKKERFSLILESASTNQTSMYLCASTDRGRDTQYFGPGTRLTVL.

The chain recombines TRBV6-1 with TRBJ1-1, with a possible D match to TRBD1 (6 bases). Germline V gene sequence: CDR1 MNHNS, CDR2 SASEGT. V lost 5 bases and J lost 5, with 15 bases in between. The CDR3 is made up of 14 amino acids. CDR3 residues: CASSRTAGETEAFF. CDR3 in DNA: TGTGCCAGCAGTCGGACAGCGGGGGAGACTGAAGCTTTCTTT.

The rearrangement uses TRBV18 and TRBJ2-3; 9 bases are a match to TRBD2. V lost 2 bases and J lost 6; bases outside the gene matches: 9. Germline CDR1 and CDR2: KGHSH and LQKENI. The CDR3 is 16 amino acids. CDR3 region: CASSPFRLAAHDTQYF. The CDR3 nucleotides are TGTGCCAGCTCACCATTCCGACTAGCGGCACACGATACGCAGTATTTT.

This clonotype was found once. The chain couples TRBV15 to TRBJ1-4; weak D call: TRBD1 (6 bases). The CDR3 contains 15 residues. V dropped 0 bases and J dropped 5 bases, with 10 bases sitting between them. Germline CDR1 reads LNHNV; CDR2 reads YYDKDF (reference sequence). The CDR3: CATSRDPGQNEKLFF. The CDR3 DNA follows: TGTGCCACCAGCAGAGACCCGGGACAAAATGAAAAACTGTTTTTT.

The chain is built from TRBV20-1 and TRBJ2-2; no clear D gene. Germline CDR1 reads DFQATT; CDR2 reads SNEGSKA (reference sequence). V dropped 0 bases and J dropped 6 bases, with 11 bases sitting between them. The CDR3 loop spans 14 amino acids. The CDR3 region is CSAREPKRSGELFF. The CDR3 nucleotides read TGCAGTGCTAGAGAGCCTAAAAGGTCCGGGGAGCTGTTTTTT.

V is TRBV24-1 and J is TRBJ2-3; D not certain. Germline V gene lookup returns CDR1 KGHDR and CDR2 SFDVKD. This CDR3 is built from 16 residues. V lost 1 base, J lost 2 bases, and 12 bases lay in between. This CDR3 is CATSDFFGPNTDTQYF. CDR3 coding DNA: TGTGCCACCAGTGATTTTTTCGGGCCTAACACAGATACGCAGTATTTT.

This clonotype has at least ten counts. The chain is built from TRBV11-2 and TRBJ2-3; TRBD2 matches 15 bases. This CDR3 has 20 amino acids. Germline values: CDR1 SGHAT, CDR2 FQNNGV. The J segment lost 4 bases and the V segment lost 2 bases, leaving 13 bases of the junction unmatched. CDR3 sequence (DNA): TGTGCCAGCAGCTTAATTGGGGGCTGGGGGACTAGCGGGAGGTCAGATACGCAGTATTTT. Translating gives CASSLIGGWGTSGRSDTQYF.

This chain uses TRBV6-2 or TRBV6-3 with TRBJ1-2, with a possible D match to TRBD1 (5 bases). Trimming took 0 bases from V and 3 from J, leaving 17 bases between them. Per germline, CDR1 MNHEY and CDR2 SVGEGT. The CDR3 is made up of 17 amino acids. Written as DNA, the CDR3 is TGTGCCAGCAGTTACTCGAGGGGTCGGCCCGAGCACTATGGCTACACCTTC. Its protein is CASSYSRGRPEHYGYTF.